The clone carrying this TCR beta chain was picked up a small number of times. Its target is unknown. V shed 5 bases and J shed 1 base, with 20 bases lying between them. CDR1 and CDR2 from the germline V gene are SGHVS and FNYEAQ. This CDR3 has 17 residues. The data were taken from a study of T cell repertoires in cytomegalovirus infection. Study-wide background: CMV infection and matching HLA type were both indicated by public TCR beta signatures. Regarding the study as a whole: Adding up the frequency of public TCR beta families identified people who carried CMV plus the relevant HLA. Clonotype analysis showed dominance of the ex vivo response by HLA-C-restricted CMV-specific TCR beta clonotypes.

MiXCR, applied by TCRdb to the reads, yields one record per CDR3 protein. The table includes about 900,000 distinct CDR3 sequences, approximately 33% detected once. This specimen consisted of cultured CD8+ T cells from PBMCs, obtained from culture after CMV antigen stimulation. V usage is TRBV7-6 and J usage is TRBJ1-1; D not certain. The receptor comes from a human donor in good health (CMV status not recorded). Some clones in this sample may be carry-over from other donors' samples. The CDR3 here is CASSPSRNTFTNTEAFF. In nucleotides, the CDR3 is TGTGCCAGCAGCCCGAGTCGAAACACGTTCACGAACACTGAAGCTTTCTTT.